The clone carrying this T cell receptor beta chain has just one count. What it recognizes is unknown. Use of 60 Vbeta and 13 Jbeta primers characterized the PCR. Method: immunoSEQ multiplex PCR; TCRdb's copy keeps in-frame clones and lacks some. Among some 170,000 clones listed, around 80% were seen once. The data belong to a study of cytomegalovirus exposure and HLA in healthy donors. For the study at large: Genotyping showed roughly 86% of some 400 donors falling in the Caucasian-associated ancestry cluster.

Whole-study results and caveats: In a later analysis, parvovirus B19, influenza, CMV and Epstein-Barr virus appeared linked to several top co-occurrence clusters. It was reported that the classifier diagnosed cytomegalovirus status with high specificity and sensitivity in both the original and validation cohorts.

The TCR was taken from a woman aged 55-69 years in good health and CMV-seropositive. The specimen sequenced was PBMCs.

The CDR3 protein is CASSPLRGGGGVRQYF. CDR3 DNA sequence: TGTGCCAGCAGCCCTCTTCGCGGCGGCGGGGGTGTAAGACAGTATTTT. The rearrangement links TRBV7-2 to TRBJ2-3; 7 positions agree with TRBD2. In germline, CDR1 is SGHTA, CDR2 FQGNSA. The CDR3 spans 16 residues. J was trimmed by 12 bases and V by 5 bases; bases with no gene match: 20.